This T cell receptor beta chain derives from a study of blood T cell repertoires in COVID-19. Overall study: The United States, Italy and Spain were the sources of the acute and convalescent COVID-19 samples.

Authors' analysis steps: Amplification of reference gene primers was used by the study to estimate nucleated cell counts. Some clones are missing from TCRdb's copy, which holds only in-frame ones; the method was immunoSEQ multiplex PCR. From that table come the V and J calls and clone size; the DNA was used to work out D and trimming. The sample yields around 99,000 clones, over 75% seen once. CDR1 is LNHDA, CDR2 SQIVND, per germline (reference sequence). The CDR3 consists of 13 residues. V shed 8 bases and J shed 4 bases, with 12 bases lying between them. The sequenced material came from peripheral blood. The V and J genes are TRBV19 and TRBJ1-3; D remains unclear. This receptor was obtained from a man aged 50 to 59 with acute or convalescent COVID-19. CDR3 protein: CASRREPGNTIYF. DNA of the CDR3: TGTGCCAGTCGCCGGGAGCCCGGAAACACCATATATTTT.